What follows is one TCR beta chain and its context. The data were obtained in a study of response to subunit inactivated influenza vaccine. Each CDR3 protein is one row after TCRdb ran MiXCR on the RT-PCR reads. The sample has roughly 620,000 distinct CDR3 sequences, 10% to 12% seen once. This sample also appeared in a second study, on T cells expressing NK-cell markers. From that study: TCR beta libraries carry UMIs added by 5'RACE template switching. All TCR beta repertoires analysed originated from sorted CD3+CD56+NKG2C+, CD3+CD56+NKG2C- and CD3+CD56-NKG2C+ T cells. Five or six donors carried dominant NKG2C+ clonotypes that made up roughly 1.0-8% of their CD8+ T cells. Questions lingered over whether expanded NKG2C+ T cell clones were HCMV-specific.

The receptor was isolated from a man aged 50 to 60 who received an inactivated influenza vaccine. The sequencing here drew on PBMCs from blood, taken on the day of vaccination.

CDR3 nucleotide sequence: TGTGCCATCAGTGATTGGGGGAAGAGGACCTACGAGCAGTACTTC. The encoded protein is CAISDWGKRTYEQYF. This chain links TRBV10-3 with TRBJ2-7, with D perhaps matching TRBD1 or TRBD2 (5 bases each). The length of the CDR3 is 15 residues. V shed 3 bases and J shed 2 bases, with 14 bases lying between them. The germline V gene has CDR1 ENHRY and CDR2 SYGVKD.